These 27 T cell receptor beta chains came from one sample sequenced in a study of shared clonotypes between healthy human individuals. Profiled with immunoSEQ multiplex PCR; TCRdb holds only in-frame clones, not every one. The sample lists about 2 million clones; around 95% were seen once. Sample: naive CD4+ T cells sorted from blood. Subset in this sample: CD45RA+ positively selected. The source of these receptors is a man younger than 35 in good health.

V and J are TRBV30 and TRBJ1-2, with 7 positions matching TRBD1. Germline assignment: CDR1 GTSNPN and CDR2 SVGIG (reference sequence). This CDR3 has 11 residues. Trimming at V came to 7 bases and at J to 10 bases, leaving 9 bases not matched to a gene. The CDR3 is CASARDRVYTF. The CDR3 coding sequence is TGTGCCTCCGCCCGAGACAGGGTCTACACCTTC.

The chain joins TRBV6-5 to TRBJ1-2; maybe TRBD1 (6 bases). V was clipped by 6 bases and J by 6 bases, with 14 bases between them. Germline CDR1 MNHEY, CDR2 SVGAGI. The CDR3 has 13 residues. The CDR3 DNA reads as TGTGCCAGCAGCTCGACAGGAGCCGATGGCTACACCTTC. Residues: CASSSTGADGYTF.

This rearrangement joins TRBV5-1 to TRBJ1-6; the D is unclear. The V end was cut by 4 bases, the J end by 0 bases, with 11 bases between. The germline V gene encodes CDR1 SGHRS and CDR2 YFSETQ. The CDR3 loop spans 16 amino acids. The CDR3 is CASSVTSSSYNSPLHF. CDR3 nucleotide sequence: TGCGCCAGCAGCGTGACCAGTAGCTCCTATAATTCACCCCTCCACTTT. Full variable domain (rest looked up from reference TRBV5-1 and TRBJ1-6): KAGVTQTPRYLIKTRGQQVTLSCSPISGHRSVSWYQQTPGQGLQFLFEYFSETQRNKGNFPGRFSGRQFSNSRSEMNVSTLELGDSALYLCASSVTSSSYNSPLHFGNGTRLTVT.

This chain links TRBV6-6 with TRBJ1-6; no firm D call. The CDR3 loop spans 14 amino acids. Trimming pared 7 bases from V and 0 bases from J, leaving 7 bases between. Germline-derived CDR1 and CDR2 are MNHNY and SVGAGI (reference sequence). The CDR3 DNA reads TGTGCCAGCAAATTCGGCTCCTATAATTCACCCCTCCACTTT. It yields the protein CASKFGSYNSPLHF.

This chain joins TRBV28 and TRBJ1-6; the D is unclear. Germline V gene data show CDR1 as MDHEN and CDR2 as SYDVKM. V was clipped by 6 bases and J by 3 bases, with 6 bases between them. CDR3 length: 13 amino acids. This CDR3 reads CASRDVYNSPLHF. As DNA, the CDR3 is TGTGCCAGCAGGGACGTCTATAATTCACCCCTCCACTTT.

CDR3 protein: CASSSDRGSGNTIYF. CDR3 coding DNA: TGTGCCAGCAGTTCGGACAGGGGCTCTGGAAACACCATATATTTT. This chain joins TRBV27 and TRBJ1-3; 9 positions agree with TRBD1. This CDR3 comprises 15 residues. From germline, CDR1 is MNHEY and CDR2 SMNVEV (reference sequence). The V gene end was trimmed by 4 bases and the J gene end by 0 bases; junction bases not matched to a gene: 1.

This chain connects TRBV6-5 to TRBJ2-7; tentative D call: TRBD2 (6 bases). The CDR3 has 14 amino acids. Germline V gene data show CDR1 as MNHEY and CDR2 as SVGAGI. Trimming took 2 bases from V and 3 from J, leaving 11 bases between them. The CDR3 reads CASSYPGEFYEQYF. The CDR3 coding sequence is TGTGCCAGCAGTTACCCGGGAGAGTTCTACGAGCAGTACTTC.

This sequence joins TRBV6-5 and TRBJ2-7, with TRBD1 matching 8 bases. Trimming removed 6 bases from V and 7 bases from J; junction bases left unmatched: 8. Germline CDR1 MNHEY, CDR2 SVGAGI. The CDR3 length is 13 residues. For the CDR3, the DNA is TGTGCCAGCAGGAACAGGGGGGTAGGGGAGCAGTACTTC. This sequence encodes CASRNRGVGEQYF.

The rearrangement joins TRBV6-4 to TRBJ2-3, with 7 nucleotides matching TRBD2. Germline assignment: CDR1 MRHNA and CDR2 SNTAGT. The CDR3 covers 16 residues. J gave up 0 bases and V 7 bases, and 10 bases lay outside the gene matches. The CDR3 coding sequence is TGTGCCAGCACTTTAAGGCGGGGGATTAGCACAGATACGCAGTATTTT. It is translated as CASTLRRGISTDTQYF.

The chain has TRBV13 and TRBJ2-3; no firm D call. The CDR3 sequence is 12 residues long. CDR1 is PRHDT and CDR2 is FYEKMQ in the germline V gene (reference sequence). V lost 10 bases and J lost 5, with 13 bases in between. The CDR3 loop is CATNRFEDTQYF. As DNA, the CDR3 is TGTGCCACCAACCGGTTCGAAGATACGCAGTATTTT.

The V gene is TRBV18, the J gene TRBJ1-3; tentatively, D is TRBD1 (6 bases). CDR1 KGHSH and CDR2 LQKENI come from the germline V gene. The V and J ends lost 2 bases and 4 bases respectively, with 12 bases between them. This CDR3 has 15 amino acids. The CDR3 sequence: CASSPSRGVGNTIYF. As DNA, the CDR3 is TGTGCCAGCTCACCAAGCAGGGGAGTAGGAAACACCATATATTTT.

This chain links TRBV10-2 with TRBJ2-1, with TRBD2 matching 12 bases. This CDR3 has 15 amino acids. The trim removed 7 bases at V and 4 bases at J, leaving 5 bases unmatched. The germline V gene has CDR1 WSHSY and CDR2 SAAADI. CDR3 nucleotide sequence: TGCGCCAGCAAAGGACTAGCGGGATCATACAATGAGCAGTTCTTC. Translating it yields CASKGLAGSYNEQFF.

This chain joins TRBV30 and TRBJ1-5; 7 bases align to TRBD1. This CDR3 spans 16 amino acids. Germline V CDR1 and CDR2: GTSNPN, SVGIG (reference sequence). The ends lost 0 bases at V and 2 bases at J; junction bases unmatched: 7. In DNA form, the CDR3 reads TGTGCCTGGAGTGTGGGGGGACAGAGAGGCAATCAGCCCCAGCATTTT. Translating gives CAWSVGGQRGNQPQHF.

The chain recombines TRBV30 with TRBJ2-7, with D perhaps matching TRBD2 (5 bases). The germline gives CDR1 GTSNPN, CDR2 SVGIG (reference sequence). The V end lost 4 bases, the J end lost 2 bases, and 9 bases lay between the germline ends. This CDR3 has 12 amino acids. DNA of the CDR3: TGTGCCTGGAATCCGGGAACCTACGAGCAGTACTTC. Translated, it gives CAWNPGTYEQYF.

This chain uses TRBV6-6 with TRBJ1-6; a possible D gene is TRBD1 (5 bases). The germline V and J ends were trimmed by 6 bases and 5 bases, with 8 bases remaining between them. The germline gives CDR1 MNHNY, CDR2 SVGAGI (reference sequence). This CDR3 has 13 residues. CDR3 loop: CASSGADNSPLHF. CDR3 sequence (DNA): TGTGCCAGCAGCGGGGCGGATAATTCACCCCTCCACTTT.

The chain links TRBV7-2 to TRBJ2-7; TRBD2 matches at 11 bases. CDR1 and CDR2 (germline): SGHTA, FQGNSA. The CDR3 covers 16 residues. The ends lost 4 bases at V and 2 bases at J; junction bases unmatched: 7. The CDR3 region is CASSSFLAGGTYEQYF. Written as DNA, the CDR3 is TGTGCCAGCAGCTCCTTTCTAGCGGGAGGCACCTACGAGCAGTACTTC.

The chain uses TRBV14 and TRBJ2-7, with 10 bases identical to TRBD1. The trim removed 1 base at V and 2 bases at J, leaving 2 bases unmatched. The V gene's germline CDR1 is SGHDN and CDR2 FVKESK. This CDR3 spans 15 amino acids. In DNA, the CDR3 is TGTGCCAGCAGCCAAGGACAGGGGGCCCCCTACGAGCAGTACTTC. It is translated as CASSQGQGAPYEQYF.

The rearrangement uses TRBV13 and TRBJ2-2, with D possibly being TRBD1 (5 bases). V lost 6 bases and J lost 6, with 11 bases in between. The CDR3 extends over 13 amino acids. Germline CDR1 reads PRHDT; CDR2 reads FYEKMQ (reference sequence). CDR3 amino acids: CASRPGPAGELFF. DNA for the CDR3: TGTGCCAGCAGGCCAGGGCCGGCCGGGGAGCTGTTTTTT.

This chain links TRBV2 with TRBJ2-1; TRBD2 is a possible D gene (5 bases). From germline, CDR1 is SNHLY and CDR2 FYNNEI. This CDR3 contains 17 residues. V lost 6 bases, J lost 1 base, and 19 bases lay in between. The CDR3: CASSASGVYPSYNEQFF. The CDR3 DNA reads TGTGCCAGCAGCGCGAGCGGAGTGTACCCGTCCTACAATGAGCAGTTCTTC. Looking up the rest from reference TRBV2 and TRBJ2-1 gives the full variable domain: EPEVTQTPSHQVTQMGQEVILRCVPISNHLYFYWYRQILGQKVEFLVSFYNNEISEKSEIFDDQFSVERPDGSNFTLKIRSTKLEDSAMYFCASSASGVYPSYNEQFFGPGTRLTVL.

The V and J genes are TRBV27 and TRBJ2-5; TRBD1 is a possible D gene (6 bases). The last part of the DNA fits TRBJ2-7 better; the J call may be wrong. CDR1 MNHEY and CDR2 SMNVEV come from the germline V gene (reference sequence). The CDR3 sequence is 12 residues long. The CDR3 nucleotides read TGTGCCAGCGACAGGTGTTCCTACGAGCAGTACTTC. Its protein is CASDRCSYEQYF.

This chain uses TRBV5-3 with TRBJ2-7; D gene unclear. TRBV5-3 carries the ORF label, with uncertain function. V was trimmed by 4 bases and J by 7 bases, leaving 12 bases between them. The CDR3 consists of 12 residues. Here the CDR3 DNA reads TGTGCCAGAAGCCCCTGTCGATTTGAGCAGTACTTC. This encodes CARSPCRFEQYF.

This clone was counted once. The chain links TRBV6-1 to TRBJ2-1, with D hard to call. The CDR3 is made up of 16 amino acids. V was cut by 1 base and J by 0 bases, with 10 bases left in between. Germline V lookup: CDR1 MNHNS, CDR2 SASEGT. The CDR3 protein is CASSEGPTSSYNEQFF. The CDR3 coding sequence is TGTGCCAGCAGTGAAGGGCCCACAAGCTCCTACAATGAGCAGTTCTTC.

The genes are TRBV5-6 and TRBJ1-3; no firm D call. CDR1 and CDR2 from the germline V gene are SGHDT and YYEEEE. The CDR3 loop spans 14 amino acids. Trimming cost V 2 bases and J 0 bases, with 6 bases left between them. The DNA for the CDR3 is TGTGCCAGCAGCTTCGTCGACTCTGGAAACACCATATATTTT. Translating gives CASSFVDSGNTIYF.

This clone appeared once. Other nucleotide sequences in the sample specify the same CDR3. The DNA for the CDR3 is TGTGCCATCCGACGGGACGCAACTAATGAAAAACTGTTTTTT. Translating it yields CAIRRDATNEKLFF. The chain is built from TRBV10-3 and TRBJ1-4; tentatively, D is TRBD1 (5 bases). Germline CDR1 ENHRY, CDR2 SYGVKD. V lost 8 bases and J lost 0, with 10 bases in between. The CDR3 consists of 14 residues.

A remark on this clone: The sample holds other DNA sequences that translate to the same CDR3. The chain recombines TRBV18 with TRBJ2-1, with D possibly matching TRBD2 (7 bases). The ends were cut back, 2 bases at V and 2 bases at J, with 10 bases in the middle. CDR1 and CDR2 (germline): KGHSH, LQKENI. There are 15 residues in the CDR3. CDR3 sequence: CASSPTGGPYNEQFF. Here the CDR3 DNA reads TGTGCCAGCTCACCAACGGGGGGCCCCTACAATGAGCAGTTCTTC.

The genes are TRBV30 and TRBJ1-4, with D possibly TRBD1 on 6 matching bases. CDR3 length: 14 amino acids. CDR1 is GTSNPN, CDR2 SVGIG, per germline (reference sequence). V was shortened by 4 bases and J by 5 bases, with 14 bases between the two germline ends. The CDR3 sequence: CAWNQQGLNEKLFF. DNA of the CDR3: TGTGCCTGGAATCAACAGGGACTGAATGAAAAACTGTTTTTT.

There are many counts of this clone. Other nucleotide sequences from this sample produce the same CDR3. The V gene is TRBV30, the J gene TRBJ1-4; D possibly corresponds to TRBD1 (5 bases). The CDR3 sequence is 13 residues long. The V and J ends lost 5 bases and 0 bases respectively, with 7 bases between them. Germline values: CDR1 GTSNPN, CDR2 SVGIG (reference sequence). CDR3 in DNA: TGTGCCTGGGGACATGCAACTAATGAAAAACTGTTTTTT. This codes for CAWGHATNEKLFF.